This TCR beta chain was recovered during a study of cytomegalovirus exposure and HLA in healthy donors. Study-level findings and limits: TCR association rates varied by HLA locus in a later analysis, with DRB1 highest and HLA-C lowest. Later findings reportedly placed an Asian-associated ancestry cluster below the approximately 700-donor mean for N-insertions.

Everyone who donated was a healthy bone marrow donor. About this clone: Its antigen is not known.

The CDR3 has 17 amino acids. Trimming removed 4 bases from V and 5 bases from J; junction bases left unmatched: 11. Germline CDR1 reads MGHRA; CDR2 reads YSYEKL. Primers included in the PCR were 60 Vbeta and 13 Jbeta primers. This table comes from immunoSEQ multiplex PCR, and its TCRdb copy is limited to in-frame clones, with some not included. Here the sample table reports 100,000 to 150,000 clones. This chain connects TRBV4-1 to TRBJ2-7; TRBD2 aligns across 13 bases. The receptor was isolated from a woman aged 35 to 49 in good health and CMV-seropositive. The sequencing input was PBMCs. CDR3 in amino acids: CASSLTSGRAVGDEQYF. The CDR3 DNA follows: TGCGCCAGCAGCCTAACTAGCGGGAGGGCCGTCGGGGACGAGCAGTACTTC.